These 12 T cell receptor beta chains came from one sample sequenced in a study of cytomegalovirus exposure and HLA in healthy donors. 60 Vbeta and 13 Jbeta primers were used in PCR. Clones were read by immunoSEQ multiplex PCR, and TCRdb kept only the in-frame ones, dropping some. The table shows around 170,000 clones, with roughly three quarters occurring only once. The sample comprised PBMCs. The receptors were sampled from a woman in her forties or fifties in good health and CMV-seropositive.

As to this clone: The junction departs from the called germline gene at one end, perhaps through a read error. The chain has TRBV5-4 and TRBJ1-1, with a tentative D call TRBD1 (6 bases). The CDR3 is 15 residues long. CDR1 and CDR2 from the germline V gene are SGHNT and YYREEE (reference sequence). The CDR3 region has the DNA TGTGCCAGCAGCTTGGTGCGGGGGCTGAACACTCAAGCTTTCTTT. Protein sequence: CASSLVRGLNTQAFF.

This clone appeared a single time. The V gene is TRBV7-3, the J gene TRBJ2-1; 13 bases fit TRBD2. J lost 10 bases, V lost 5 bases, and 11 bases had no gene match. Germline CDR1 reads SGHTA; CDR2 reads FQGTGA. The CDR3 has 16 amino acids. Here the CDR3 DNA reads TGTGCCAGCAGCCAGGATCCGGGACTAGCGGGAAAAGAGCAGTTCTTC. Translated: CASSQDPGLAGKEQFF.

The CDR3 DNA reads TGTGCCATCAGTGACGTGAGCCAAGAGACCCAGTACTTC. Its protein is CAISDVSQETQYF. The rearrangement joins TRBV10-3 to TRBJ2-5; no clear D. The CDR3 has 13 amino acids. Germline lookup yields CDR1 ENHRY and CDR2 SYGVKD. Trimming took off 3 bases at V and 1 base at J, with 6 bases between the two ends.

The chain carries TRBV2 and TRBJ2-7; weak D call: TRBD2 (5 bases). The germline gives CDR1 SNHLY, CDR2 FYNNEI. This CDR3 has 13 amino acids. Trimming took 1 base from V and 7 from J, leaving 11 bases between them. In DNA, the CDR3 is TGTGCCAGCAGTGAAGTAATGACGGGGGAGCAGTACTTC. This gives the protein CASSEVMTGEQYF.

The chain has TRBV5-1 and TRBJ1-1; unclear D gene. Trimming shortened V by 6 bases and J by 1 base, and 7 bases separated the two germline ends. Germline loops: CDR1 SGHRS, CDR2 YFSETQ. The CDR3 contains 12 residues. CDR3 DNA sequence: TGCGCCAGCAACGAGGGGAACACTGAAGCTTTCTTT. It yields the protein CASNEGNTEAFF.

This CDR3 reads CASSLAGSYNEQFF. For the CDR3, the DNA is TGTGCCAGCAGCTTGGCAGGCTCCTACAATGAGCAGTTCTTC. The chain uses TRBV5-6 and TRBJ2-1, with unresolved D. V lost 0 bases, J lost 0 bases, and 4 bases lay in between. CDR3 length: 14 amino acids. CDR1 is SGHDT, CDR2 YYEEEE, per germline.

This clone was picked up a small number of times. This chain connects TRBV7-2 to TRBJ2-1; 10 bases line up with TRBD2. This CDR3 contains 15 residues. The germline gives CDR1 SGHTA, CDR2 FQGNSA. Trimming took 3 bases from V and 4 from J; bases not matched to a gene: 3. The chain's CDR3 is CASSFSGRRYNEQFF. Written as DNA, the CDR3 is TGTGCCAGCAGCTTTAGCGGGAGGCGATACAATGAGCAGTTCTTC.

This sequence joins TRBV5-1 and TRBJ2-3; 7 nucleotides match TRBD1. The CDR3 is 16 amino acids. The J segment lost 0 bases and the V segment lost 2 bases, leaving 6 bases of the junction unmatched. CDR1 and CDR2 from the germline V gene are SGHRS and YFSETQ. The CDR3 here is CASSLGTDPSTDTQYF. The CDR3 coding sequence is TGCGCCAGCAGCTTAGGGACAGATCCTAGCACAGATACGCAGTATTTT. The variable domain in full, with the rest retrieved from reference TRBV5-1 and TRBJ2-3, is KAGVTQTPRYLIKTRGQQVTLSCSPISGHRSVSWYQQTPGQGLQFLFEYFSETQRNKGNFPGRFSGRQFSNSRSEMNVSTLELGDSALYLCASSLGTDPSTDTQYFGPGTRLTVL.

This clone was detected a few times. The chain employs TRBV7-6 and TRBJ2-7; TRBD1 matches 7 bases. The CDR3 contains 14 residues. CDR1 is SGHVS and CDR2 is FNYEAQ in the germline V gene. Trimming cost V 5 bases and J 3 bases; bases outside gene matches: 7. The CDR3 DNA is TGTGCCAGCAGCAGTAGACAGGGTAACTACGAGCAGTACTTC. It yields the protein CASSSRQGNYEQYF.

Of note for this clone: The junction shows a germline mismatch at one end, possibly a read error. The CDR3 nucleotides read TGTGCCAGCAGGGTTGAGCCTGGGGCCAACGGCCTGACTTTC. Protein product: CASRVEPGANGLTF. V is TRBV2 and J is TRBJ2-6, with a weak D call TRBD1 (5 bases). The CDR3 has 14 amino acids. Germline values: CDR1 SNHLY, CDR2 FYNNEI.

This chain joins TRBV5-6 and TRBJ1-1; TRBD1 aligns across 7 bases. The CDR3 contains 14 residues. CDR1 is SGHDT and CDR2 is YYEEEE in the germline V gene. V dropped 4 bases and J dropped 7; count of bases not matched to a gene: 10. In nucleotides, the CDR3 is TGTGCCAGCAGCCTGGGACAGACATACGGTGAAGCTTTCTTT. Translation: CASSLGQTYGEAFF.

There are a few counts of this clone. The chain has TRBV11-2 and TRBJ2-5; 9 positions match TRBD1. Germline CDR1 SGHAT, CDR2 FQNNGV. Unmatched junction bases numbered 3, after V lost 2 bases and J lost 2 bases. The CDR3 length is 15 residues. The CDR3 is CASSLMGTGQETQYF. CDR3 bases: TGTGCCAGCAGCTTAATGGGGACAGGGCAAGAGACCCAGTACTTC.